The clone carrying this T cell receptor beta chain was seen more than once but under ten times. The data are from a study of regulatory and conventional T cells in breast cancer. TCRdb re-derived calls from the PCR reads in MiXCR, one entry per CDR3 protein. Of roughly 10,000 distinct CDR3 sequences in the sample, roughly a third were seen once. With 0 bases removed from V and 5 bases from J, the gap between germline ends came to 8 bases. This CDR3 comprises 14 residues. The germline gives CDR1 SGHNT, CDR2 YENEEA. This TCR was sampled from a male donor in good health. Input material: conventional T cells from blood. The rearrangement joins TRBV11-3 to TRBJ2-1; the D gene is possibly TRBD2 (6 bases). CDR3 in DNA: TGTGCCAGCAGCTTAGATCGGAGGGACAATGAGCAGTTCTTC. It codes for CASSLDRRDNEQFF. Drawing the rest from reference TRBV11-3 and TRBJ2-1, the complete variable domain is EAGVVQSPRYKIIEKKQPVAFWCNPISGHNTLYWYLQNLGQGPELLIRYENEEAVDDSQLPKDRFSAERLKGVDSTLKIQPAELGDSAVYLCASSLDRRDNEQFFGPGTRLTVL.